In its sample, the clone carrying this TCR beta chain was seen a few times. Its target is not known. Each population that was sorted was more than 95% pure. Expressed TCRB transcripts were sequenced, since all the RNA that had been isolated was reverse transcribed. The repertoire was sequenced with immunoSEQ multiplex PCR; TCRdb's copy has only in-frame clones and lacks some. The sample contains hundreds of thousands of clones, roughly 30% of which appear only once. These data belong to a study of beta chain features in type 1 diabetes. Whole-study results and caveats: People with Type 1 diabetes carried modestly yet significantly shorter TCRB CDR3s in all four CD4+ subsets.

The clonotype was recovered from a man aged 18 to 30 in good health. Sequencing used naive CD4+ T cells from blood.

The CDR3 coding sequence is TGCGCCAGCAGCTCGGGACTAGCGGGACCCTACGAGCAGTACTTC. Residues: CASSSGLAGPYEQYF. This chain joins TRBV5-1 and TRBJ2-7, with 13 nucleotides matching TRBD2. Germline V CDR1 and CDR2: SGHRS, YFSETQ. The length of the CDR3 is 15 residues. The V segment lost 3 bases and the J segment 2 bases; nucleotides outside the gene matches: 2.